The following is a TCR beta chain sequence with its context. Its antigen is still unknown. Germline CDR1 and CDR2: LNHDA and SQIVND (reference sequence). The CDR3 sequence is 14 residues long. J gave up 6 bases and V 7 bases, and 6 bases lay outside the gene matches. The method was immunoSEQ multiplex PCR; TCRdb's version includes in-frame clones alone and lacks a portion of them. Of approximately 100,000 clones in the sample, approximately 91% were seen once. This entry is derived from a study of siplizumab effects on memory and regulatory T cells. Study results and limitations: Naive T cells seemed more diverse than memory cells; they also seemed major alloresponse contributors.

Material: CD4+ T cells sorted from blood. The receptor was derived from a human donor in good health. Some clones in this sample may be carry-over from other donors' samples. The chain links TRBV19 to TRBJ1-5; the match to TRBD1 covers 10 bases. CDR3 loop: CASTETGGSQPQHF. The CDR3 DNA reads TGTGCCAGTACCGAGACAGGGGGCAGTCAGCCCCAGCATTTT.